The clone carrying this T cell receptor beta chain was seen at least ten times. Its cognate antigen is unknown. Library preparation for TCR beta used quantitative 5'-RACE with molecular barcodes. MiXCR, applied by TCRdb to the 5' RACE reads, yields one record per CDR3 protein. Among about 220,000 distinct CDR3 sequences listed, about 6.7% were seen once. The source of the sample is a study of CD8 T cells in ankylosing spondylitis. Findings of the study overall: Researchers report that disease-linked clones proved CD8+ and relatively rare in peripheral blood. It was reported that disease-linked clones were significantly enriched in matched ankylosing spondylitis synovial fluid. Apparently characteristic of ankylosing spondylitis blood was a TCR beta motif (roughly eight highly homologous variants). Several of the motif variants were reported before in synovial fluid and blood from reactive arthritis.

The clonotype comes from a male donor with ankylosing spondylitis. The material sequenced was blood, either unsorted or a sorted T cell fraction (not recorded which).

The CDR3: CASRRGQETQYF. CDR3 sequence (DNA): TGTGCCAGCAGGAGGGGCCAAGAGACCCAGTACTTC. The V call is TRBV4-2, the J call TRBJ2-5; D could derive from TRBD1 or TRBD2 (5 bases each). Looked up from germline, CDR1 is LGHNA and CDR2 is YNFKEQ. This CDR3 is built from 12 residues. The germline V and J ends were trimmed by 6 bases and 1 base, with 6 bases remaining between them.